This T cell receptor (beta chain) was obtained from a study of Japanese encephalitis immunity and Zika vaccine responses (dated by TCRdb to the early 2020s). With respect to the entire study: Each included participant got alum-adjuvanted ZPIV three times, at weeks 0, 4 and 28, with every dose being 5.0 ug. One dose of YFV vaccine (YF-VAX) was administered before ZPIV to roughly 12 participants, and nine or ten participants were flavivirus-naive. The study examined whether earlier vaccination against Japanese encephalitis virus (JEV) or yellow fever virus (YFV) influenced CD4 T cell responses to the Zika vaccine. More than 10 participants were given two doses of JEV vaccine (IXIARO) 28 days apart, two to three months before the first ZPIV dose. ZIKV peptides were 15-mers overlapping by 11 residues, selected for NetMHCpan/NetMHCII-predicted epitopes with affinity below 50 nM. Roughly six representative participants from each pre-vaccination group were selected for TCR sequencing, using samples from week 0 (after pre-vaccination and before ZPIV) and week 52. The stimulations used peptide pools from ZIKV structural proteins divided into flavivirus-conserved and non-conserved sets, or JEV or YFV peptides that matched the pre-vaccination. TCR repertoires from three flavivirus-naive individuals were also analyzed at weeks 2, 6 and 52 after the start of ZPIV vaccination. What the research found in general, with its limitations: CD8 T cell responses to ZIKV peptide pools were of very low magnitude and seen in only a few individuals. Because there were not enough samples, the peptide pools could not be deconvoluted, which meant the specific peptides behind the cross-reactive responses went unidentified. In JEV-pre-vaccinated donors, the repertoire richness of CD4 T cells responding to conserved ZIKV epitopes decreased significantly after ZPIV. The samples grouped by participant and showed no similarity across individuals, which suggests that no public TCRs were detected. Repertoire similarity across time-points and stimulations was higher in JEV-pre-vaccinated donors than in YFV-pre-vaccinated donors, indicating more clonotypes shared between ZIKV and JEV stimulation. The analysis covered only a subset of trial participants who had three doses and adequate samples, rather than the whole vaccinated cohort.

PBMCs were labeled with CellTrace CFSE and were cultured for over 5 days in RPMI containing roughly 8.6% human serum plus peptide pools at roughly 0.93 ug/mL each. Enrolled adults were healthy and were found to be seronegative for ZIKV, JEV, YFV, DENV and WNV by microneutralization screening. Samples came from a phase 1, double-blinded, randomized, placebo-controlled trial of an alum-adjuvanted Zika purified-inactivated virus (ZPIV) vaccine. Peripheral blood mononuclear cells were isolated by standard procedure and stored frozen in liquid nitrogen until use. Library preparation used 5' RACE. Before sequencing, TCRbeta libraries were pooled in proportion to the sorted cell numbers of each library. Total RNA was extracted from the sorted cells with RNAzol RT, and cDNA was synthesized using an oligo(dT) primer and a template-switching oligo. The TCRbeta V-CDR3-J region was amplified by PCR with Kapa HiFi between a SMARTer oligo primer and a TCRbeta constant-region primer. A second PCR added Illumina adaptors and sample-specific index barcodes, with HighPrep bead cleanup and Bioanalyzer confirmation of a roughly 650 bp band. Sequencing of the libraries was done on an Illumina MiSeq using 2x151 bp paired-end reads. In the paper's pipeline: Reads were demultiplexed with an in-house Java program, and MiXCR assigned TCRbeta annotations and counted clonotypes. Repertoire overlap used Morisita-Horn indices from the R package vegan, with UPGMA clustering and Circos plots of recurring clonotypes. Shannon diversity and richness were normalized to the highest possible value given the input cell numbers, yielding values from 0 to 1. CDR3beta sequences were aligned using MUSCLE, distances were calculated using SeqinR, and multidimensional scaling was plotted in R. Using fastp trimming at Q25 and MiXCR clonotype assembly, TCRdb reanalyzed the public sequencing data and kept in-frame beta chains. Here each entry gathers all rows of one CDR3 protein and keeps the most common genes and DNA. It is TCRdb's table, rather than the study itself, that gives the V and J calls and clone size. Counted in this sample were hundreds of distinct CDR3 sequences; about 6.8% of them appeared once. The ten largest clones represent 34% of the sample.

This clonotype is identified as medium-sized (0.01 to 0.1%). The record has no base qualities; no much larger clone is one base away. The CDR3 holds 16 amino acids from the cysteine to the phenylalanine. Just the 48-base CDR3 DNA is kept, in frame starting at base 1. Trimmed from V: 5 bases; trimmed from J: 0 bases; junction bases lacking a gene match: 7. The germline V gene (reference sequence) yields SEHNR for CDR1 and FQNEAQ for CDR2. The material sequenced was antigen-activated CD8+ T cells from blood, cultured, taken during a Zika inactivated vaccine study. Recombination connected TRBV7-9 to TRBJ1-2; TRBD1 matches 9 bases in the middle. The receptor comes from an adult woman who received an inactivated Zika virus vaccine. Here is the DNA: TGTGCCAGCAGCAACAGGGGGCGAGAGCCTAACTATGGCTACACCTTC. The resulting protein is CASSNRGREPNYGYTF.